The TCR beta chain under discussion was sequenced for a study of cytomegalovirus exposure and HLA in healthy donors. Every donor was a healthy person donating bone marrow. Study observations and caveats: It was shown in a later analysis that HLA-associated TCR beta chains were more clonally expanded than other, equally common chains. Common viral pathogens were later found to be apparently linked to several of the most significant clusters.

Comment on this clone: Its antigen is not identified.

PCR used 60 Vbeta primers and 13 Jbeta primers. Data came from immunoSEQ multiplex PCR; TCRdb stores just in-frame clones and leaves some out. The sample includes around 150,000 clones, approximately 80% of them seen just once. Looked up from germline, CDR1 is MNHNY and CDR2 is SVGAGI (reference sequence). CDR3 size: 13 residues. The V end lost 11 bases, the J end lost 0 bases, and 11 bases lay between the germline ends. Sequencing was carried out using PBMCs. V and J are TRBV6-6 and TRBJ2-1; D possibly corresponds to TRBD1 (6 bases). This TCR came from a male donor in good health and CMV-seronegative. The DNA for the CDR3 is TGTGCCGTGACAGGAGTCTCCTACAATGAGCAGTTCTTC. This translates into CAVTGVSYNEQFF.